This T cell receptor (beta chain) was found in a study of shared clonotypes between healthy human individuals. Study at large: CD4 naive and CD4 memory each took three plates per donor, while CD8 naive took two and CD8 memory one.

The donors, healthy adults who were HIV-negative, had experienced no recent acute infections or vaccinations. Using immunoSEQ multiplex PCR, the repertoire was profiled, and TCRdb retains in-frame clones only, with some absent. Of 2,500,000 or so clones listed, under 95% were seen once; the top ten hold around 0.4%. On this clone: At the DNA level, this CDR3 is encoded by other sequences in the same sample as well.

V lost 3 bases to trimming and J lost 6 bases, with 16 bases between them. The CDR3 is 14 amino acids. CDR1 is SGHNT, CDR2 YYREEE, per germline (reference sequence). Specimen: naive CD4+ T cells from PBMCs. Subset given: CD45RA+ positively selected. This receptor was identified in a man between 18 and 35 years old in good health. Some clones in this sample may be carry-over from other donors' samples. V gene TRBV5-4 combines with J gene TRBJ2-7, with D maybe TRBD2 (6 bases). CDR3 nucleotides: TGTGCCAGCAGCTCTCGGGGAGGCGCGGGCGAGCAGTACTTC. Translated, it gives CASSSRGGAGEQYF.